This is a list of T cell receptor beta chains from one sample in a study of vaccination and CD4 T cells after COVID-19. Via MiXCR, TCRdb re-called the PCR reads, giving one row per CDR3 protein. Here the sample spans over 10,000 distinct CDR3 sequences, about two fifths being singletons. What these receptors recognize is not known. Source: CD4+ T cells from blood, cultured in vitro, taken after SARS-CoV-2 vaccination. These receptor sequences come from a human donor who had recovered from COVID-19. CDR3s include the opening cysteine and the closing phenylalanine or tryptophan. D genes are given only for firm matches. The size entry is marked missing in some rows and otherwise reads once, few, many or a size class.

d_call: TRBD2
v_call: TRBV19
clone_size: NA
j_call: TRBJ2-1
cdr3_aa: CASSRLAYNEQFF
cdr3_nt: TGTGCCAGTAGTAGACTAGCGTACAATGAGCAGTTCTTC

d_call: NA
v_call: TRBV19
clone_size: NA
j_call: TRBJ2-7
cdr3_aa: CASSMVRGAYEQYF
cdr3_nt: TGTGCCAGTAGTATGGTCAGGGGAGCCTACGAGCAGTACTTC

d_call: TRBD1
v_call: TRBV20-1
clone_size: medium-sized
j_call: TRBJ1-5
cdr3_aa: CSAGRSGGPEFGYSNQPQHF
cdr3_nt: TGCAGTGCTGGGAGATCAGGGGGCCCCGAATTTGGCTATAGCAATCAGCCCCAGCATTTT

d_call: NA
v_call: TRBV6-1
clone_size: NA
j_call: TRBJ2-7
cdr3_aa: CASSTGVSAYEQYF
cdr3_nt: TGTGCCAGCAGTACCGGGGTCTCGGCCTACGAGCAGTACTTC

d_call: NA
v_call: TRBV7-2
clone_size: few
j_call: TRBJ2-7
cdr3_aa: CASSLGASSQQYF
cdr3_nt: TGTGCCAGCAGCTTAGGGGCTAGCTCTCAGCAGTACTTC

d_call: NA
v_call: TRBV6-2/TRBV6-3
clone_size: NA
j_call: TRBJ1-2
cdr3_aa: CASSGGPMNYGYTF
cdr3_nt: TGTGCCAGCAGTGGGGGACCGATGAACTATGGCTACACCTTC

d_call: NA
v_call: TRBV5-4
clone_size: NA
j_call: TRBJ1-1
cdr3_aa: CASSLVSGTEAFF
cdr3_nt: TGTGCCAGCAGCTTGGTTAGTGGGACTGAAGCTTTCTTT

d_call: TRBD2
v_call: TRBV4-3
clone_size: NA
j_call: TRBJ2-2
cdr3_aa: CASSQDRLAGGGTGELFF
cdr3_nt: TGCGCCAGCAGCCAAGATCGGCTAGCGGGGGGAGGCACCGGGGAGCTGTTTTTT

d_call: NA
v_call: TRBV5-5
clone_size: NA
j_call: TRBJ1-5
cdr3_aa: CASSLGPSNQPQHF
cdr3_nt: TGTGCCAGCAGCTTGGGGCCTAGCAATCAGCCCCAGCATTTT

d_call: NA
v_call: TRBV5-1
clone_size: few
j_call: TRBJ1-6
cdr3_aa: CASSLALGDSPLHF
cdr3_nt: TGCGCCAGCAGCTTGGCTTTGGGGGATTCACCCCTCCACTTT

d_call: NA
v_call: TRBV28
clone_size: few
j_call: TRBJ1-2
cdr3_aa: CASRPSLGGDKRNYGYTF
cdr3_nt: TGTGCCAGCAGGCCCAGCTTAGGAGGGGACAAACGAAACTATGGCTACACCTTC

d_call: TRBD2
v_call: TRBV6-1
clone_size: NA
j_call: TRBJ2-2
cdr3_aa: CASKRGDHTGELFF
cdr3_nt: TGTGCCAGCAAACGGGGGGACCACACCGGGGAGCTGTTTTTT

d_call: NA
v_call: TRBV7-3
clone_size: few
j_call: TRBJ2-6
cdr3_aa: CASSSPAGANVLTF
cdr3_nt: TGTGCCAGCAGCTCTCCCGCGGGGGCCAACGTCCTGACTTTC

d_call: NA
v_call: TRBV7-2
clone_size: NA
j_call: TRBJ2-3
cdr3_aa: CASSPMAVTDTQYF
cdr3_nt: TGTGCCAGCAGTCCCATGGCGGTTACAGATACGCAGTATTTT

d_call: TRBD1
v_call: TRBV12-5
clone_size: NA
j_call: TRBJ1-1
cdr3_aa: CASGLALTGRTEAFF
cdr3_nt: TGTGCTAGTGGTTTGGCTCTGACAGGGAGAACTGAAGCTTTCTTT

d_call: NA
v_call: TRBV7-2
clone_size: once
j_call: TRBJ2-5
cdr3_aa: CASSLSREGIETQYF
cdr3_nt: TGTGCCAGCAGCTTATCCCGAGAGGGTATAGAGACCCAGTACTTC

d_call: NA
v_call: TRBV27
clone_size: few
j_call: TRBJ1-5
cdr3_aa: CASSLAWTANEPQHF
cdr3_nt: TGTGCCAGCAGTTTGGCTTGGACGGCTAATGAGCCCCAGCATTTT

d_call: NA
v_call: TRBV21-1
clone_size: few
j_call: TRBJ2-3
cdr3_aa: CASSKTDTQYF
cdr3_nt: TGTGCCAGCAGCAAAACAGATACGCAGTATTTT

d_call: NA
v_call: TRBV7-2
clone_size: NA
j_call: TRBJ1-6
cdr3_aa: CASSLGAGLSSPLHF
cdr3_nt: TGTGCCAGCAGCTTAGGGGCAGGGTTGAGTTCACCCCTCCACTTT

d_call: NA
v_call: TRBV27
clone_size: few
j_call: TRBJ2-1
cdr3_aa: CASSFRSAGSMGNEQFF
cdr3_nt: TGTGCCAGCAGTTTCCGATCGGCAGGCTCCATGGGGAATGAGCAGTTCTTC

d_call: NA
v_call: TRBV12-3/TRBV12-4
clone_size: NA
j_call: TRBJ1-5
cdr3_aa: CASSSRTGNQPQHF
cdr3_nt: TGTGCCAGCAGTTCGAGGACCGGTAATCAGCCCCAGCATTTT

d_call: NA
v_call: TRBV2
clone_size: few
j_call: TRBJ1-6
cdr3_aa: CASSDIQISSYNSPLHF
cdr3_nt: TGTGCCAGCAGTGATATCCAGATCAGCTCCTATAATTCACCCCTCCACTTT

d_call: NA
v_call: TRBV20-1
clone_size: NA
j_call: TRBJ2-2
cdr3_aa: CSAMSAWSGELFF
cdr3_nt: TGCAGTGCTATGAGTGCTTGGTCCGGGGAGCTGTTTTTT

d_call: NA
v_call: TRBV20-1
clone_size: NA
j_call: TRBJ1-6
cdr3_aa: CSARDSGLGPSPLHF
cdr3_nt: TGCAGTGCTAGAGATTCGGGCCTGGGCCCTTCACCCCTCCACTTT

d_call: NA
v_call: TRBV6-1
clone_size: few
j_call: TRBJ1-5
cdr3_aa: CASTNGVQPQHF
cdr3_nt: TGTGCCAGCACTAACGGGGTTCAGCCCCAGCATTTT

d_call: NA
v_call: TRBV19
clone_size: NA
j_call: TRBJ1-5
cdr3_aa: CASGGSTGNQPQHF
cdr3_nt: TGTGCCAGCGGGGGGAGCACGGGCAATCAGCCCCAGCATTTT

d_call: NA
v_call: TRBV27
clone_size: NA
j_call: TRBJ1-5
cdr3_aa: CASSPVRYQPQHF
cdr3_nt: TGTGCCAGCAGCCCCGTTCGATATCAGCCCCAGCATTTT

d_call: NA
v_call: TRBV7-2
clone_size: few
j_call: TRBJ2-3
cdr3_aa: CASSPSHSTDTQYF
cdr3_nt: TGTGCCAGCAGCCCTTCCCATAGCACAGATACGCAGTATTTT

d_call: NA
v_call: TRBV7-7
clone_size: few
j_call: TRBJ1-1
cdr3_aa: CASSFNTNTEAFF
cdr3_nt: TGTGCCAGCAGCTTCAACACAAACACTGAAGCTTTCTTT

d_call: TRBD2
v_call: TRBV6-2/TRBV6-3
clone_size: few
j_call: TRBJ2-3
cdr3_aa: CASSAGTSGFTDTQYF
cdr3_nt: TGTGCCAGCAGTGCCGGGACTAGCGGATTCACAGATACGCAGTATTTT

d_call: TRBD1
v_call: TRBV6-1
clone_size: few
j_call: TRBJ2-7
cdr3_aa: CASTGTGDEQYF
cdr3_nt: TGTGCCAGCACAGGTACAGGGGACGAGCAGTACTTC

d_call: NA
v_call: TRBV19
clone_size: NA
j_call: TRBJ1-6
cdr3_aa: CASSTTFRINSPLHF
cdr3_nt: TGTGCCAGTAGTACAACGTTCAGGATTAATTCACCCCTCCACTTT

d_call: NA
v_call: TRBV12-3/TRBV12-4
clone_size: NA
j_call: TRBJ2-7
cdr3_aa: CASSLNRLSYEQYF
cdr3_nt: TGTGCCAGCAGTTTAAATCGCCTCTCCTACGAGCAGTACTTC

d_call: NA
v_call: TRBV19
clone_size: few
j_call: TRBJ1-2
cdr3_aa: CASRSGNYGYTF
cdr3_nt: TGTGCCAGTAGGTCGGGGAACTATGGCTACACCTTC

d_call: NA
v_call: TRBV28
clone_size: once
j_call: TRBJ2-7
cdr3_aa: CASSSGFAGGIYEQYF
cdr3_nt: TGTGCCAGCAGTTCGGGCTTTGCTGGGGGAATTTATGAGCAGTACTTC

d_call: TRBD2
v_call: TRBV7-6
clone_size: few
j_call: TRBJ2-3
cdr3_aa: CASSPDNEGTSGRTDTQYF
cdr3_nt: TGTGCCAGCAGTCCAGACAACGAGGGGACTAGCGGGCGCACAGATACGCAGTATTTT

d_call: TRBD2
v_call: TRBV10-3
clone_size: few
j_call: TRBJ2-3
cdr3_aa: CAISERGGDTDTQYF
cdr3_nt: TGTGCCATCAGTGAGCGTGGGGGGGACACAGATACGCAGTATTTT

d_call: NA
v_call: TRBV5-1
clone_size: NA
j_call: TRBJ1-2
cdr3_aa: CASSPDGLSYGYTF
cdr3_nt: TGCGCCAGCAGCCCCGATGGACTAAGCTATGGCTACACCTTC

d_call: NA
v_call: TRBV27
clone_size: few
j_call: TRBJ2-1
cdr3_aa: CASSSPSGGQFF
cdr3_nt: TGTGCCAGCAGTTCACCCTCCGGGGGGCAGTTCTTC

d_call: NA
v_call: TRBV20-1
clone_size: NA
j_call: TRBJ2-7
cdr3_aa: CSARSGPHEQYF
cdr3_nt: TGCAGTGCTAGATCGGGCCCCCACGAGCAGTACTTC

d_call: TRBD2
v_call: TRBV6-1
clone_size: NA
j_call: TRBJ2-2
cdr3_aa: CASIRLAGVPNTGELFF
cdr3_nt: TGTGCCAGCATAAGGCTAGCGGGAGTCCCGAACACCGGGGAGCTGTTTTTT

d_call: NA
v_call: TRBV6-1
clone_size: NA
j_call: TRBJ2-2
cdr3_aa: CASRPSVGGELFF
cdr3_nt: TGTGCCAGCCGCCCTAGTGTCGGCGGGGAGCTGTTTTTT

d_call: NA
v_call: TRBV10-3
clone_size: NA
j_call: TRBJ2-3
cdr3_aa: CAISGGLSTDTQYF
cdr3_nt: TGTGCCATCAGTGGGGGCCTTAGCACAGATACGCAGTATTTT

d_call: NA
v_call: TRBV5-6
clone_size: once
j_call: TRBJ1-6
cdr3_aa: CASSLERVSPLHF
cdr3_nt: TGTGCCAGCAGCTTGGAGAGGGTTTCACCCCTCCACTTT

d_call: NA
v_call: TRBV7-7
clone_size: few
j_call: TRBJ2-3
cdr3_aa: CASSIGGTDTQYF
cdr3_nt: TGTGCCAGCAGTATCGGGGGCACAGATACGCAGTATTTT

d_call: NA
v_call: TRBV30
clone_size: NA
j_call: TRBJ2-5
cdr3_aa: CAWTRDSQETQYF
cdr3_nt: TGTGCCTGGACGCGTGACAGCCAAGAGACCCAGTACTTC